The 12 T cell receptor beta chains below come from one sample, sequenced in a study of early T cells in non-severe SARS-CoV-2 infection. TCRdb called the 5' RACE reads again in MiXCR, with one record for every CDR3 protein. In the table there are 84,000 or so distinct CDR3 sequences, 11% to 15% of which are singletons. The material sequenced was whole blood. The receptors come from an adult who was a healthcare worker with PCR-confirmed SARS-CoV-2 infection or an uninfected control (not recorded which).

In its sample, this clonotype was seen a few times. The chain joins TRBV3-1 to TRBJ2-1; 9 bases fit TRBD2. The CDR3 totals 18 residues. Germline CDR1 LGHDT, CDR2 YNNKEL (reference sequence). The junction had 9 bases not matched to a gene; V was cut back by 0 bases and J by 3 bases. The CDR3 is CASSQEPLSSGVYNEQFF. In nucleotides, the CDR3 is TGTGCCAGCAGCCAAGAGCCCCTTTCTAGCGGGGTCTACAATGAGCAGTTCTTC.

This chain links TRBV6-6 with TRBJ1-1; possible D gene TRBD1, 6 bases. V lost 6 bases and J lost 8, with 22 bases in between. The CDR3 has 15 amino acids. Looked up from germline, CDR1 is MNHNY and CDR2 is SVGAGI (reference sequence). The CDR3 loop reads CASSPHRDDKPEAFF. The CDR3, as DNA: TGTGCCAGCAGCCCCCACAGGGACGACAAACCCGAAGCTTTCTTT.

This CDR3 is CASSFSKSSGANVLTF. CDR3 in DNA: TGTGCCAGCAGTTTTAGCAAGAGCTCTGGGGCCAACGTCCTGACTTTC. The chain uses TRBV28 and TRBJ2-6; no clear D. Trimming shortened V by 3 bases and J by 0 bases, and 9 bases separated the two germline ends. Germline CDR1 is MDHEN and CDR2 is SYDVKM. CDR3 size: 16 residues.

This chain links TRBV7-2 with TRBJ2-3; tentatively, D is TRBD1 (5 bases). The CDR3 consists of 16 residues. CDR1 SGHTA and CDR2 FQGNSA come from the germline V gene. Trimming removed 6 bases at V and 1 base at J, with 17 bases between. The CDR3 nucleotides read TGTGCCAGCAGACGGACAAGCCTTGGGGGCACAGATACGCAGTATTTT. It translates to CASRRTSLGGTDTQYF.

This clonotype was seen a few times. The DNA for the CDR3 is TGCGCCAGCAGCCAGAGTATACTTCGGAGTGAAGCTTTCTTT. Protein: CASSQSILRSEAFF. The rearrangement uses TRBV4-3 and TRBJ1-1, with D unresolved. Deletions cut 3 bases from V and 7 bases from J, with 15 bases between. Germline V gene sequence: CDR1 LGHNA, CDR2 YSLEER. This CDR3 comprises 14 residues.

The chain combines TRBV19 with TRBJ2-1, with TRBD2 as a possible D gene (6 bases). The V and J ends lost 6 bases and 5 bases respectively, with 11 bases between them. The CDR3 has 13 residues. Germline V CDR1 and CDR2: LNHDA, SQIVND (reference sequence). The CDR3 sequence: CASSPGGNNEQFF. The CDR3 DNA follows: TGTGCCAGTAGCCCCGGGGGAAACAATGAGCAGTTCTTC.

This clonotype has ten or more counts. The chain joins TRBV10-1 to TRBJ1-1; D uncertain. This CDR3 comprises 16 residues. CDR1 is WNHNN and CDR2 is SYGVQD in the germline V gene (reference sequence). The V end was cut by 6 bases, the J end by 1 base, with 18 bases between. The CDR3 bases are TGCGCCAGCAGCCCCCCCCAGGAGGTGGGGAACACTGAAGCTTTCTTT. Translating gives CASSPPQEVGNTEAFF.

This clonotype showed up just a few times. The chain is built from TRBV29-1 and TRBJ1-1; D remains ambiguous. The CDR3 length is 10 residues. Germline CDR1 reads SQVTM; CDR2 reads ANQGSEA. V was cut by 7 bases and J by 0 bases, with 3 bases left in between. Here the CDR3 reads CSAMNTEAFF. CDR3 DNA sequence: TGCAGCGCTATGAACACTGAAGCTTTCTTT.

In this sample, this clonotype turned up many times. V and J are TRBV27 and TRBJ2-1; D gene ambiguous. The CDR3 has 13 residues. Germline V gives CDR1 MNHEY, CDR2 SMNVEV (reference sequence). V lost 5 bases and J 6 bases, leaving 11 bases between the germline ends. The CDR3 here is CASSLAAGNEQFF. The CDR3 nucleotides read TGTGCCAGCAGTCTGGCCGCTGGCAATGAGCAGTTCTTC.

The chain carries TRBV6-1 and TRBJ1-2, with D possibly being TRBD1 (5 bases). V lost 6 bases and J 1 base, leaving 15 bases between the germline ends. Germline V lookup: CDR1 MNHNS, CDR2 SASEGT. The CDR3 loop spans 15 amino acids. Written as DNA, the CDR3 is TGTGCCAGCAGACAGCAGGGTTTATATAACTATGGCTACACCTTC. It translates to CASRQQGLYNYGYTF.

This clonotype has a count of ten or more. The chain links TRBV20-1 to TRBJ2-1; TRBD2 aligns across 8 bases. Trimming cost V 6 bases and J 3 bases; bases outside gene matches: 10. The length of the CDR3 is 15 residues. CDR1 and CDR2 from the germline V gene are DFQATT and SNEGSKA (reference sequence). The chain's CDR3 is CSATKEGLVYNEQFF. The DNA of the CDR3 is TGCAGTGCAACAAAGGAGGGACTAGTCTACAATGAGCAGTTCTTC.

This clonotype has just a few counts. The rearrangement joins TRBV7-2 to TRBJ1-3; D is unresolved. The CDR3 is 16 residues long. The germline CDR1 and CDR2 sequences are SGHTA and FQGNSA. V lost 5 bases and J 3 bases, leaving 17 bases between the germline ends. The CDR3 reads CASSPSASGLGNTIYF. CDR3 nucleotide sequence: TGTGCCAGCAGCCCTAGCGCCTCCGGGCTTGGAAACACCATATATTTT. Full variable domain (remainder filled in from reference TRBV7-2 and TRBJ1-3): GAGVSQSPSNKVTEKGKDVELRCDPISGHTALYWYRQSLGQGLEFLIYFQGNSAPDKSGLPSDRFSAERTGGSVSTLTIQRTQQEDSAVYLCASSPSASGLGNTIYFGEGSWLTVV.